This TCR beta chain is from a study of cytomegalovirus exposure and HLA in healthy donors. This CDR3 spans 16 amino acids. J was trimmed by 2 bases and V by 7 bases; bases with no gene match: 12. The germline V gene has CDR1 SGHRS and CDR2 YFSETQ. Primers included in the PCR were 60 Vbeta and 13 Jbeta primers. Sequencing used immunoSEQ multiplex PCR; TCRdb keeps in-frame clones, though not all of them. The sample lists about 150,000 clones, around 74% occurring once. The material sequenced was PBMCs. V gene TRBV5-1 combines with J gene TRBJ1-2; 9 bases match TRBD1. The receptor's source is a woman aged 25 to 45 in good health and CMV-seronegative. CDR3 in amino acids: CASPRVVGTGNYGYTF. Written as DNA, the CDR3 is TGCGCCAGCCCCAGAGTGGTAGGGACAGGGAACTATGGCTACACCTTC.